Listed here is a single T cell receptor (beta chain). The beta constant-region primer was an equimolar mix of two oligonucleotides covering TRBC1 and TRBC2. Ligated cDNA was amplified by four rounds of PCR with nested alpha and beta constant-region primers and SP2. From the UMI-ligation and nested PCR reads, TCRdb called clonotypes with MiXCR, one entry per CDR3 protein. The profile shows over 700 distinct CDR3 sequences, roughly 15% of them singletons. This record belongs to a study of naive and memory T cell subsets. Material: CD8+ TEMRA cells from blood. Subset defined: effector memory re-expressing CD45RA, CD45RA+ CD27-. This clonotype originated in a human donor in good health.

In DNA, the CDR3 is TGTGCCAGCAGCGGCGAGCGGGACCAAGAGACCCAGTACTTC. Its protein is CASSGERDQETQYF. J is TRBJ2-5 and V is TRBV9; D might be TRBD2 (6 bases). CDR1 is SGDLS, CDR2 YYNGEE, per germline. This CDR3 contains 14 residues. Trimming left V 3 bases short and J 0 bases short, with 9 bases between.